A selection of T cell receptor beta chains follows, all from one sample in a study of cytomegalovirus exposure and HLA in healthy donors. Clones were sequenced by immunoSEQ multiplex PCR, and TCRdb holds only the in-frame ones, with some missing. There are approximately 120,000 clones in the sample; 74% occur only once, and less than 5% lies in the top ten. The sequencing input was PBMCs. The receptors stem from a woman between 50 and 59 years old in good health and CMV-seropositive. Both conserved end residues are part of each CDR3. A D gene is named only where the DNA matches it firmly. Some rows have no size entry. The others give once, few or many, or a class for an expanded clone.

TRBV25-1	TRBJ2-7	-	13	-	CASSVGRTYEQYF	TGTGCCAGCAGTGTTGGCAGAACCTACGAGCAGTACTTC
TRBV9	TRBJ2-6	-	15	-	CASSVVGSGANVLTF	TGTGCCAGCAGCGTAGTCGGGTCTGGGGCCAACGTCCTGACTTTC
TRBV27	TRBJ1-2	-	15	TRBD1	CASSPNPGGAYGYTF	TGTGCCAGCAGTCCCAACCCAGGGGGCGCCTATGGCTACACCTTC
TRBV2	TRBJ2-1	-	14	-	CASSEATGRNEQFF	TGTGCCAGCAGTGAAGCAACAGGGCGGAATGAGCAGTTCTTC
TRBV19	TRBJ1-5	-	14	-	CASSLRVYNQPQHF	TGTGCCAGTAGTCTCAGGGTTTACAATCAGCCCCAGCATTTT
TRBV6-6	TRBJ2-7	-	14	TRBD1	CASTGRQGDYEQYF	TGTGCCAGCACCGGCCGACAGGGGGATTACGAGCAGTACTTC
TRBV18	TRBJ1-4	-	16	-	CASSPLLREVDEKLFF	TGTGCCAGCTCACCCTTACTTAGGGAGGTGGATGAAAAACTGTTTTTT
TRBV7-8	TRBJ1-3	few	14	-	CASSTTGSGSTIYF	TGTGCCAGCAGCACGACTGGGTCGGGTTCGACCATATATTTT
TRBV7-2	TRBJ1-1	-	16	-	CASSLPGQLMNTEAFF	TGTGCCAGCAGCTTACCCGGACAGCTCATGAACACTGAAGCTTTCTTT
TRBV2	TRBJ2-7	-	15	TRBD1	CASSRDRGPHYEQYF	TGTGCCAGCTCCCGGGACAGGGGGCCACACTACGAGCAGTACTTC
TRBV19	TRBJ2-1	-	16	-	CASSISAGSSYNEQFF	TGTGCCAGTAGTATAAGTGCGGGAAGCTCCTACAATGAGCAGTTCTTC
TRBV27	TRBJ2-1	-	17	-	CASSFIPPGHLSDEQFF	TGTGCCAGCAGCTTTATCCCTCCGGGACACTTGTCCGATGAGCAGTTCTTC
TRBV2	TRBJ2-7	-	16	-	CASSEAITSSTYEQYF	TGTGCCAGCAGTGAAGCTATAACTAGTTCAACCTACGAGCAGTACTTC
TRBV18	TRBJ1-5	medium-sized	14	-	CASSPGGERQPQHF	TGTGCCAGCTCACCGGGGGGTGAGAGGCAGCCCCAGCATTTT
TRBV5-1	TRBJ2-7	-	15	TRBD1	CASSSGQPSPYEQYF	TGCGCCAGCAGCTCGGGACAGCCCTCTCCCTACGAGCAGTACTTC
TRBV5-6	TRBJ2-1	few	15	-	CASSLISSQANEQFF	TGTGCCAGCAGCTTGATATCGTCGCAGGCCAATGAGCAGTTCTTC
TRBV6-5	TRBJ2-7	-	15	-	CASSLLEAGLGEQYF	TGTGCCAGCAGTTTGTTGGAAGCAGGGCTGGGGGAGCAGTACTTC
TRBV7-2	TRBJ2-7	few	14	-	CASSFTRDTYEQYF	TGTGCCAGCAGCTTCACCCGGGATACCTACGAGCAGTACTTC
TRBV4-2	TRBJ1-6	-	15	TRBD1	CASSQEAGGSSPLHF	TGTGCCAGCAGCCAAGAAGCAGGGGGCAGTTCACCCCTCCACTTT
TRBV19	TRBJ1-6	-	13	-	CASSIPVRSPLHF	TGTGCCAGTAGTATCCCGGTTCGCTCACCCCTCCACTTT
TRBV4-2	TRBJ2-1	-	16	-	CASSQDLVGPLNRQFF	TGTGCCAGCAGCCAAGATCTCGTTGGGCCCCTCAACCGTCAGTTCTTC
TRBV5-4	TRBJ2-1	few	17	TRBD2	CASSAASGGLSYNEQFF	TGTGCCAGCAGCGCAGCTAGCGGGGGACTCTCCTACAATGAGCAGTTCTTC
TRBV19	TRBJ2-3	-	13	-	CASSPRAGAMQYF	TGTGCCAGTAGCCCTAGAGCCGGAGCTATGCAGTATTTT
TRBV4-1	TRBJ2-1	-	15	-	CASSQDRTSSGEQFF	TGCGCCAGCAGCCAAGATCGGACTTCCTCGGGTGAGCAGTTCTTC
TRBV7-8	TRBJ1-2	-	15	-	CASSLVVGRDYGYTF	TGTGCCAGCAGCTTAGTAGTCGGCAGGGACTATGGCTACACCTTC
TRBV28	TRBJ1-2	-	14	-	CASRPDRTNYGYTF	TGTGCCAGCAGGCCCGACAGGACTAACTATGGCTACACCTTC
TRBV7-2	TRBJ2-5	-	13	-	CASSGRLQETQYF	TGTGCCAGCAGCGGCCGTTTACAAGAGACCCAGTACTTC
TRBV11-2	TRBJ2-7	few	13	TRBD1	CASSPTGDHEQYF	TGTGCCAGCAGCCCAACAGGGGACCACGAGCAGTACTTC
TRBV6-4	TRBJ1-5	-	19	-	CASSAFFRRQRKKNQPQHF	TGTGCCAGCAGTGCTTTCTTCCGGCGACAGCGAAAAAAGAATCAGCCCCAGCATTTT
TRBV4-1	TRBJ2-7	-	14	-	CASSPTSSGYEQYF	TGCGCCAGCAGCCCAACTAGCTCCGGCTACGAGCAGTACTTC
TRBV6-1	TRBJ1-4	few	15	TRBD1	CASSEAGTGDEKLFF	TGTGCCAGCAGTGAGGCCGGGACAGGGGATGAAAAACTGTTTTTT
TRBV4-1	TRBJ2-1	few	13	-	CASSPKLAYEQFF	TGCGCCAGCAGCCCAAAACTAGCCTATGAGCAGTTCTTC
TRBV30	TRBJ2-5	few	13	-	CAWSWGRKETQYF	TGTGCCTGGAGTTGGGGCAGAAAAGAGACCCAGTACTTC
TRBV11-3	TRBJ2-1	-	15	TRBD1	CASSFSTGGYNEQFF	TGTGCCAGCAGCTTTTCGACAGGGGGATACAATGAGCAGTTCTTC
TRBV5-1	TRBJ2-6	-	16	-	CASSWTVSSGANVLTF	TGCGCCAGCAGCTGGACAGTTAGCTCTGGGGCCAACGTCCTGACTTTC
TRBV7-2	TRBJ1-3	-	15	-	CASSLDWGLRNTIYF	TGTGCCAGCAGCTTAGATTGGGGGCTTAGAAACACCATATATTTT
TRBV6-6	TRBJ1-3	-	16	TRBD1	CASRRQGAPAGNTIYF	TGTGCCAGCAGGAGACAGGGGGCGCCAGCTGGAAACACCATATATTTT
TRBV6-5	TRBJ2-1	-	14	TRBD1	CASSYSVGTAEQFF	TGTGCCAGCAGTTACTCCGTGGGGACAGCTGAGCAGTTCTTC
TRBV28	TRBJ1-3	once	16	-	CASSLSTGSSGNTIYF	TGTGCCAGCAGTTTAAGCACGGGGTCCTCTGGAAACACCATATATTTT
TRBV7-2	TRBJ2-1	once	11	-	CASSLENEQFF	TGTGCCAGCAGCCTCGAGAATGAGCAGTTCTTC
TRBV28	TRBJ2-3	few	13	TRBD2	CASTSTSGDTQYF	TGTGCCAGCACCTCGACTAGCGGAGATACGCAGTATTTT
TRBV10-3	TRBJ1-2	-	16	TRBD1	CAISDPTGRLNYGYTF	TGTGCCATCAGTGACCCGACAGGGAGGCTAAACTATGGCTACACCTTC
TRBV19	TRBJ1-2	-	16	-	CASSPPGFPANYGYTF	TGTGCCAGTAGTCCACCAGGGTTTCCGGCTAACTATGGCTACACCTTC
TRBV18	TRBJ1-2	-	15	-	CASSLEDTTNYGYTF	TGTGCCAGCTCTCTCGAGGACACAACTAACTATGGCTACACCTTC
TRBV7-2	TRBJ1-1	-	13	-	CASSLQGAAEAFF	TGTGCCAGCAGCTTACAAGGGGCGGCCGAAGCTTTCTTT
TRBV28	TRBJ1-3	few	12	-	CASRSSGNTIYF	TGTGCCAGCAGGAGCTCCGGAAACACCATATATTTT
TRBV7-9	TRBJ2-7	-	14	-	CSSSEGGGSYEQYF	TGTTCCAGCAGCGAGGGGGGGGGCTCCTACGAGCAGTACTTC
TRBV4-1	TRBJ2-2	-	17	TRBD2	CASSQDWGGSSTGELFF	TGCGCCAGCAGCCAAGATTGGGGGGGGAGTAGCACCGGGGAGCTGTTTTTT
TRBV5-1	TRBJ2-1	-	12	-	CASSFAGYEQFF	TGCGCCAGCAGCTTTGCAGGTTATGAGCAGTTCTTC
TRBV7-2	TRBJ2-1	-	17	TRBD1	CASSSTRDRVLHNEQFF	TGTGCCAGCAGCTCCACCCGGGACAGGGTTCTCCACAATGAGCAGTTCTTC
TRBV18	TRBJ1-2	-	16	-	CASSPDSPDTNYGYTF	TGTGCCAGCTCACCCGACAGCCCAGATACTAACTATGGCTACACCTTC